Listed below are T cell receptor beta chains from one sample, sequenced in a study of blood T cell repertoires in COVID-19. Produced via immunoSEQ multiplex PCR; TCRdb's table is partial and in-frame only. The table records a few hundred thousand clones, about 86% of them present only once. The sequenced sample was peripheral blood. The receptors here all came from a young man with active or convalescent COVID-19. Each CDR3 is given with its conserved first and last residue. A D gene is named only where the DNA matches it firmly. Only part of the rows carry a size: once, few, many, or a class if the clone is expanded.

CDR3nt | CDR3aa | v_gene | abundance | d_gene | j_gene
TGCGCCAGCAGCCCCGACTCGGCGAGGGGGGGAGATACGCAGTATTTT | CASSPDSARGGDTQYF | TRBV4-3 | NA | NA | TRBJ2-3
TGTGCCACCGGGACAGGGGATATCAATGAGCAGTTCTTC | CATGTGDINEQFF | TRBV11-2 | few | TRBD1 | TRBJ2-1
TGTGCCAGCACATCACCTAGCGGGGGCCAGAGCTCCTACAATGAGCAGTTCTTC | CASTSPSGGQSSYNEQFF | TRBV7-2 | NA | TRBD2 | TRBJ2-1
TGTGCCAGCAGCTCCGGGACAGGGAATGAAAAACTGTTTTTT | CASSSGTGNEKLFF | TRBV7-9 | once | TRBD1 | TRBJ1-4
TGTGCCAGCAGCCCGTTTTGGGGGGGCTATGTGCAGTTCTTC | CASSPFWGGYVQFF | TRBV11-1 | NA | NA | TRBJ2-1
TGTGCCAGTTCAAACCGGGACAGGGACTACAACGGGGAGCTGTTTTTT | CASSNRDRDYNGELFF | TRBV19 | NA | TRBD1 | TRBJ2-2
TGCAGCGCTCAACAGGGGGCGGGCACCGGGGAGCTGTTTTTT | CSAQQGAGTGELFF | TRBV29-1 | NA | TRBD1 | TRBJ2-2
TGTGCCAGCAGGTCGGGACAGGGTACAAGCATTCAGTACTTC | CASRSGQGTSIQYF | TRBV28 | NA | TRBD1 | TRBJ2-4
TGTGCCAGCAGCCTCGATACAGGTTACTATGGCTACACCTTC | CASSLDTGYYGYTF | TRBV14 | NA | NA | TRBJ1-2
TGTGCCAGCAGCTTAGGGGACAGGGAAGCTTTCTTT | CASSLGDREAFF | TRBV11-2 | once | TRBD1 | TRBJ1-1
TGCAGCGTTGCGGATAGGGAGGGAGGCTACACCTTC | CSVADREGGYTF | TRBV29-1 | few | NA | TRBJ1-2
TGTGCCTGGAGATCTAGCGGATCCTACAATGAGCAGTTCTTC | CAWRSSGSYNEQFF | TRBV30 | NA | TRBD2 | TRBJ2-1
TGTGCCAGCAGCTTTACAGGGGGCGGTCAGCCCCAGCATTTT | CASSFTGGGQPQHF | TRBV7-8 | NA | TRBD1 | TRBJ1-5
TGTGCCAGCAGCCCCCTAGGCGGGGGTCATTCCTACGAGCAGTACTTC | CASSPLGGGHSYEQYF | TRBV7-6 | NA | TRBD2 | TRBJ2-7
TGTGCCAGCAGCCCCGGGACAGGCCACACCGGGGAGCTGTTTTTT | CASSPGTGHTGELFF | TRBV9 | NA | TRBD1 | TRBJ2-2
TGTGCCAGCAGTGCTACAAGGACAGCCCTTGGGGAGACCCAGTACTTC | CASSATRTALGETQYF | TRBV6-1 | NA | NA | TRBJ2-5
TGTGCCAGCAGCACTCTCCGGGACTCCCACCGGGAGCTGTTTTTT | CASSTLRDSHRELFF | TRBV5-7 | NA | NA | TRBJ2-2
TGTGCCAGTAGTGCGGATGGCGGGGAGCTGTTTTTT | CASSADGGELFF | TRBV19 | many | NA | TRBJ2-2
TGTGCCAGCAGCATCGGACACTCCGACACAGATACGCAGTATTTT | CASSIGHSDTDTQYF | TRBV7-2 | NA | NA | TRBJ2-3
TGTGCCAGCAGTTTATTTCCGCCGACTGCCTCCTACTCCTACGAGCAGTACTTC | CASSLFPPTASYSYEQYF | TRBV27 | NA | NA | TRBJ2-7
TGTGCCTGGAAGAGCGGGGGAGGGGATACGCAGTATTTT | CAWKSGGGDTQYF | TRBV30 | NA | TRBD2 | TRBJ2-3
TGTGCCAGCAGAAAAATTGGACAGGACTACGAGCAGTACTTC | CASRKIGQDYEQYF | TRBV6-6 | NA | TRBD1 | TRBJ2-7
TGTGCCAGCACCGACAGTAACACTGAAGCTTTCTTT | CASTDSNTEAFF | TRBV2 | NA | NA | TRBJ1-1
TGTGCCAGCAGCTTAGACAGAGGGGAAAAACTGTTTTTT | CASSLDRGEKLFF | TRBV11-2 | NA | NA | TRBJ1-4
TGTGCCAGCAGAGGACAGGGGCGCTCACCCCTCCACTTT | CASRGQGRSPLHF | TRBV6-5 | NA | TRBD1 | TRBJ1-6
TGTGCCAGCAGTTACTCGAGGGGACTAGCGGGGGGCACAGATACGCAGTATTTT | CASSYSRGLAGGTDTQYF | TRBV6-2/TRBV6-3 | once | TRBD2 | TRBJ2-3
TGTGCCAGCAGGAGGGTACTCTACGAGCAGTACTTC | CASRRVLYEQYF | TRBV6-5 | once | NA | TRBJ2-7
TGTGCCACCAGTGTCGGGTCTTGGCGGGAGGGCCTCAGGCACAATGAGCAGTTCTTC | CATSVGSWREGLRHNEQFF | TRBV24-1 | NA | TRBD2 | TRBJ2-1
TGTGCCAGCAGCAACTCGATACAGGGCACAGATACGCAGTATTTT | CASSNSIQGTDTQYF | TRBV7-2 | NA | NA | TRBJ2-3
TGTGCCAGCAGCAATACGGGTACTGAAGCTTTCTTT | CASSNTGTEAFF | TRBV5-6 | NA | NA | TRBJ1-1
TGTGCCAGCAGCTTTAGGGGCCGACACACAGATACGCAGTATTTT | CASSFRGRHTDTQYF | TRBV5-4 | NA | NA | TRBJ2-3
TGCGCCAGCAGCCGGGACAGGCGGGACGAGCAGTACTTC | CASSRDRRDEQYF | TRBV4-1 | NA | TRBD1 | TRBJ2-7
TGTGCCAGCAGCCCTCAGGGGGTTAACTATGGCTACACCTTC | CASSPQGVNYGYTF | TRBV7-2 | NA | TRBD1 | TRBJ1-2
TGTGCCAGCAGCTCCTCGGCTAGCTTCGACACCGGGGAGCTGTTTTTT | CASSSSASFDTGELFF | TRBV7-3 | NA | NA | TRBJ2-2
TGCAGCGTTGAGGGACAGGGGGCTTACGAGCAGTACTTC | CSVEGQGAYEQYF | TRBV29-1 | NA | TRBD1 | TRBJ2-7
TGTGCCAGCAGCCAAGGCTCCGGGGGGAACTATGGCTACACCTTC | CASSQGSGGNYGYTF | TRBV3-1/TRBV3-2 | NA | NA | TRBJ1-2